Listed below are T cell receptor beta chains from one sample, sequenced in a study of T cell responses to AZD1222 COVID-19 vaccine. Sequenced by immunoSEQ multiplex PCR; TCRdb stores in-frame clones only, minus some. The repertoire has tens of thousands of clones, around 90% of them found once; the top ten carry 5.2%. Sequenced here: peripheral blood, sampled on day 0 of MenACWY control vaccination. The receptors come from an adult in good health. Both conserved end residues are part of each CDR3. The order of the fields is J gene, V gene, D gene, clone size, CDR3 protein, CDR3 DNA. D genes are given only for firm matches. Clone size appears in some rows only: once, few, many, or a class for an expanded clone.

TRBJ2-4	TRBV11-1	TRBD1	once	CASSSDKGTVNIQYF	TGTGCCAGCAGCTCGGACAAGGGGACAGTCAACATTCAGTACTTC
TRBJ1-1	TRBV6-5	NA	NA	CASSYSQNTEAFF	TGTGCCAGCAGTTACTCTCAGAACACTGAAGCTTTCTTT
TRBJ2-4	TRBV7-3	NA	NA	CASSPQGGNIQYF	TGTGCCAGCAGCCCCCAGGGGGGGAACATTCAGTACTTC
TRBJ1-2	TRBV5-6	NA	NA	CASRGEGRAGYTF	TGTGCCAGCAGAGGGGAGGGGCGGGCCGGCTACACCTTC
TRBJ2-7	TRBV7-9	TRBD1	NA	CASSLAYPGQTQGPEQYF	TGTGCCAGCAGCTTAGCGTACCCGGGACAGACCCAGGGACCTGAGCAGTACTTC
TRBJ1-1	TRBV28	TRBD1	NA	CASSYPGTGNTEAFF	TGTGCCAGCAGTTACCCTGGGACAGGGAACACTGAAGCTTTCTTT
TRBJ1-5	TRBV2	NA	NA	CASSERGRGNQPQHF	TGTGCCAGCAGTGAAAGGGGCAGGGGCAATCAGCCCCAGCATTTT
TRBJ2-5	TRBV4-1	TRBD2	NA	CASSQGLAGAQETQYF	TGCGCCAGCAGCCAGGGACTAGCGGGAGCCCAAGAGACCCAGTACTTC
TRBJ2-5	TRBV29-1	TRBD2	NA	CGGGQETQYF	TGCGGGGGGGGCCAAGAGACCCAGTACTTC
TRBJ2-5	TRBV10-2	NA	NA	CASSWGTETQYF	TGCGCCAGCAGTTGGGGAACAGAGACCCAGTACTTC
TRBJ1-1	TRBV3-1/TRBV3-2	NA	NA	CASSQEVGVGNTEAFF	TGTGCCAGCAGCCAGGAAGTCGGGGTCGGGAACACTGAAGCTTTCTTT
TRBJ1-3	TRBV6-5	TRBD1	NA	CASSNQGALGNTIYF	TGTGCCAGCAGTAACCAGGGGGCACTCGGAAACACCATATATTTT
TRBJ2-2	TRBV7-2	TRBD1	NA	CASSLGTGQGEIGELFF	TGTGCCAGCAGCTTAGGGACGGGACAGGGAGAGATCGGGGAGCTGTTTTTT
TRBJ2-7	TRBV5-8	NA	NA	CASSQTYEQYF	TGTGCCAGCAGCCAAACCTACGAGCAGTACTTC
TRBJ1-4	TRBV20-1	NA	NA	CSAPTSGILFF	TGCAGTGCCCCTACCTCAGGGATCCTGTTTTTT
TRBJ1-5	TRBV5-5	NA	NA	CASSYDGGNQPQHF	TGTGCCAGCAGCTATGACGGTGGCAATCAGCCCCAGCATTTT
TRBJ1-6	TRBV12-3/TRBV12-4	NA	NA	CASSLSGNSPLHF	TGTGCCAGCAGTCTCAGCGGCAATTCACCCCTCCACTTT
TRBJ2-5	TRBV5-4	NA	once	CASSLSSQETQYF	TGTGCCAGCAGCTTGTCCAGTCAAGAGACCCAGTACTTC
TRBJ1-3	TRBV5-8	NA	once	CASSLESVSPGNTIYF	TGTGCCAGCAGCTTGGAATCCGTTAGCCCTGGAAACACCATATATTTT
TRBJ2-1	TRBV3-1/TRBV3-2	TRBD1	NA	CASSSHSRDRGPNEQFF	TGTGCCAGCAGCTCACACTCCCGGGACAGGGGACCCAATGAGCAGTTCTTC
TRBJ1-6	TRBV10-3	NA	NA	CAISGDSMGFSPLHF	TGTGCCATCAGTGGGGACTCGATGGGATTTTCACCCCTCCACTTT
TRBJ2-1	TRBV28	TRBD1	once	CASSLPGQYNEQFF	TGTGCCAGCAGTTTACCGGGACAGTACAATGAGCAGTTCTTC
TRBJ2-5	TRBV6-5	TRBD1	NA	CASSYRDREETQYF	TGTGCCAGCAGTTATAGGGACAGGGAAGAGACCCAGTACTTC
TRBJ1-2	TRBV19	NA	NA	CASSSPGSDYGYTF	TGTGCCAGTAGCTCCCCAGGGTCAGACTATGGCTACACCTTC
TRBJ2-6	TRBV7-9	TRBD2	NA	CASSRRGVSGANVLTF	TGTGCCAGCAGCCGACGGGGGGTGTCTGGGGCCAACGTCCTGACTTTC
TRBJ2-2	TRBV10-1	TRBD1	NA	CASSEPGGSGELFF	TGCGCCAGCAGTGAGCCAGGGGGCTCGGGGGAGCTGTTTTTT
TRBJ1-2	TRBV6-6	NA	NA	CASSYVDYGYTF	TGTGCCAGCAGTTACGTGGACTATGGCTACACCTTC
TRBJ1-1	TRBV25-1	NA	NA	CASSELQENTEAFF	TGTGCCAGCAGTGAATTGCAGGAGAACACTGAAGCTTTCTTT
TRBJ2-7	TRBV9	NA	NA	CASSVADIGAYSYEQYF	TGTGCCAGCAGCGTAGCGGACATTGGAGCATACTCCTACGAGCAGTACTTC
TRBJ2-2	TRBV25-1	NA	NA	CASSEFGHTGELFF	TGTGCCAGCAGTGAATTCGGACACACCGGGGAGCTGTTTTTT
TRBJ1-2	TRBV7-2	NA	NA	CASSLAPGDYGYTF	TGTGCCAGCAGCTTAGCCCCAGGGGACTATGGCTACACCTTC
TRBJ2-6	TRBV11-2	NA	NA	CASSLLWSGANVLTF	TGTGCCAGCAGCTTGCTATGGTCCGGGGCCAACGTCCTGACTTTC
TRBJ2-3	TRBV29-1	TRBD2	NA	CSVDSTSGTDTQYF	TGCAGCGTTGACTCGACTAGCGGCACAGATACGCAGTATTTT
TRBJ1-3	TRBV28	NA	NA	CASSSLRSGNTIYF	TGTGCCAGCAGTTCTCTACGCTCTGGAAACACCATATATTTT
TRBJ1-5	TRBV28	NA	NA	CASSFPLQDSNQPQHF	TGTGCCAGCAGTTTCCCCCTACAGGATAGCAATCAGCCCCAGCATTTT
TRBJ2-1	TRBV11-2	NA	once	CASSASAGLSSYNEQFF	TGTGCCAGCAGCGCATCCGCCGGCCTGAGCTCCTACAATGAGCAGTTCTTC
TRBJ2-7	TRBV5-4	NA	NA	CASSLGPGHQTYEQYF	TGTGCCAGCAGCTTAGGGCCGGGACACCAAACCTACGAGCAGTACTTC
TRBJ1-2	TRBV28	NA	NA	CASSLEGNGYTF	TGTGCCAGCAGTTTAGAGGGGAATGGCTACACCTTC
TRBJ1-4	TRBV19	NA	once	CASTARDTFNEKLFF	TGTGCCAGTACCGCCCGGGACACCTTTAATGAAAAACTGTTTTTT
TRBJ1-5	TRBV19	TRBD1	NA	CATGAGNQPQHF	TGTGCTACAGGGGCGGGCAATCAGCCCCAGCATTTT
TRBJ1-5	TRBV19	TRBD1	once	CASSRTGVNQPQHF	TGTGCCAGTAGTCGGACAGGGGTAAATCAGCCCCAGCATTTT
TRBJ1-3	TRBV18	NA	NA	CASSPTGASGNTIYF	TGTGCCAGCTCACCTACAGGCGCCTCTGGAAACACCATATATTTT
TRBJ2-1	TRBV10-2	TRBD2	NA	CASSLTSGSQFF	TGCGCCAGCAGTTTGACTAGCGGGAGTCAGTTCTTC
TRBJ1-3	TRBV9	NA	NA	CASSVYDRQGPGNTIYF	TGTGCCAGCAGCGTATATGACAGGCAAGGCCCTGGAAACACCATATATTTT
TRBJ2-1	TRBV19	NA	NA	CASSLLSSYNEQFF	TGTGCCAGTAGTCTCCTGAGCTCCTACAATGAGCAGTTCTTC
TRBJ2-1	TRBV11-2	TRBD2	NA	CASRTSVYNEQFF	TGTGCCAGCAGGACTAGCGTCTACAATGAGCAGTTCTTC
TRBJ2-1	TRBV11-2	TRBD2	NA	CASSSIGLAGPYNEQFF	TGTGCCAGCAGCTCCATAGGACTAGCGGGACCATACAATGAGCAGTTCTTC
TRBJ2-1	TRBV5-6	NA	NA	CASSLEVAEQFF	TGTGCCAGCAGCTTGGAAGTGGCTGAGCAGTTCTTC
TRBJ2-3	TRBV7-2	NA	NA	CASSLMSESTDTQYF	TGTGCCAGCAGCTTAATGTCCGAAAGCACAGATACGCAGTATTTT
TRBJ1-6	TRBV6-5	NA	NA	CASSMTAPNSPLHF	TGTGCCAGCAGCATGACAGCTCCTAATTCACCCCTCCACTTT
TRBJ2-5	TRBV9	NA	NA	CASSVQGLARETQYF	TGTGCCAGCAGTGTCCAGGGGCTTGCGAGGGAGACCCAGTACTTC
TRBJ2-7	TRBV13	NA	once	CASSPPQSSYEQYF	TGTGCCAGCAGCCCACCCCAGAGCTCCTACGAGCAGTACTTC
TRBJ1-2	TRBV13	NA	NA	CASSSRGPGRLDGYTF	TGTGCCAGCAGCTCCCGTGGTCCGGGGCGGCTGGATGGCTACACCTTC
TRBJ2-2	TRBV3-1/TRBV3-2	TRBD2	NA	CASRLAGGVGTGELFF	TGTGCCAGCAGGCTAGCGGGGGGCGTCGGCACCGGGGAGCTGTTTTTT
TRBJ1-1	TRBV7-2	NA	NA	CASSFAGGNTEAFF	TGTGCCAGCAGCTTTGCCGGGGGTAACACTGAAGCTTTCTTT
TRBJ1-6	TRBV6-5	NA	NA	CASSSRDGYIPLHF	TGTGCCAGCAGTTCGAGGGACGGGTATATACCCCTCCACTTT
TRBJ2-7	TRBV18	TRBD1	few	CASSPPDRGAHEQYF	TGTGCCAGCTCACCACCGGACAGGGGTGCCCACGAGCAGTACTTC
TRBJ2-5	TRBV2	TRBD2	once	CASSEWASGGEETQYF	TGTGCCAGCAGTGAATGGGCTAGCGGGGGGGAAGAGACCCAGTACTTC
TRBJ1-6	TRBV19	TRBD1	NA	CASNAGTGANSPLHF	TGTGCCAGTAATGCCGGGACAGGAGCTAATTCACCCCTCCACTTT
TRBJ2-6	TRBV19	TRBD1	NA	CASSARDRGFGANVLTF	TGTGCCAGTAGTGCCCGGGACAGGGGGTTCGGGGCCAACGTCCTGACTTTC